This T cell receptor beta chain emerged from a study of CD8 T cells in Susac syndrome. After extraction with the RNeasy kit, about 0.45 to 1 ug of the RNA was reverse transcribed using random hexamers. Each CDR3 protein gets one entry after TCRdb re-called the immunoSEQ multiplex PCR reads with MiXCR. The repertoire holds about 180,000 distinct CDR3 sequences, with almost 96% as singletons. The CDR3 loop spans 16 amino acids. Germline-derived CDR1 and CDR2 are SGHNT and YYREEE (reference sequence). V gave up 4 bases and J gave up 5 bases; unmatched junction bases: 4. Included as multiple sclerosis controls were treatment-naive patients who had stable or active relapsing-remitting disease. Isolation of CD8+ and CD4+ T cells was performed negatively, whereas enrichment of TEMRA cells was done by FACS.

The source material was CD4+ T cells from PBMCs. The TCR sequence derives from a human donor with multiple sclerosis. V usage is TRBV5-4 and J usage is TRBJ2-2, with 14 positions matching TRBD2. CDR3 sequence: CASSGLAGGMTGELFF. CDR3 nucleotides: TGTGCCAGCAGCGGACTAGCGGGGGGAATGACCGGGGAGCTGTTTTTT.